This T cell receptor (beta chain) comes out of a study of T-cell reconstitution after alpha-beta-depleted transplantation in children. The table lists this clonotype with many counts. TCRbeta library preparation incorporated unique molecular identifiers. TCRdb passed the PCR reads through MiXCR, listing each CDR3 protein once. In the table there are over 150,000 distinct CDR3 sequences, just under 6.5% of which are singletons. CDR1 and CDR2 from the germline V gene are MGHRA and YSYEKL. The CDR3 spans 14 residues. The junction had 7 bases not matched to a gene; V was cut back by 3 bases and J by 7 bases.

V and J are TRBV4-1 and TRBJ2-3; 7 bases fit TRBD1. Material: PBMCs, obtained before TCRalphabeta/CD19-depleted stem cell transplant. This TCR came from a girl less than two years old with combined immunodeficiency, due to receive a stem cell transplant. CDR3 loop: CASSHPQGENTQYF. Here the CDR3 DNA reads TGCGCCAGCAGCCATCCTCAGGGGGAGAATACGCAGTATTTT.